The entry below gives a single T cell receptor beta chain sequence along with its context. Its cognate antigen is unknown. Second-dose intervals of approximately 4 or approximately 12 weeks were pooled. This record comes from a study of T cell responses to AZD1222 COVID-19 vaccine. Study conclusions and caveats: Nearly half of spike-specific TCRs reportedly target unmutated variant regions. Clonal diversity may have been underestimated, and the donors were mostly white British, with more females than males. Of the AZD1222 recipients, only 5 or 6 were seropositive at baseline.

Here immunoSEQ multiplex PCR was the method, and the copy in TCRdb shows in-frame clones only, minus some. The sample lists 35,000 to 50,000 clones, approximately 88% occurring once. This receptor was obtained from an adult who received the AZD1222 COVID-19 vaccine. The sequences come from peripheral blood, collected 28 days after the second AZD1222 dose.

CDR3 region: CASSLTDTRLGNEQFF. The DNA of the CDR3 is TGTGCCAGCAGCTTAACGGACACCCGATTGGGCAATGAGCAGTTCTTC. The chain is built from TRBV7-8 and TRBJ2-1; D may be TRBD1 (5 bases). V was clipped by 2 bases and J by 6 bases, with 17 bases between them. There are 16 residues in the CDR3. Germline lookup yields CDR1 SGHVS and CDR2 FQNEAQ.